Below, one T cell receptor beta chain is given with its context. These data belong to a study of CD8+ T cells in alopecia areata. The ends lost 5 bases at V and 3 bases at J; junction bases unmatched: 4. CDR3 length: 14 amino acids. Per the germline V gene, CDR1 is SNHLY and CDR2 is FYNNEI. Following extraction, RNA underwent reverse transcription to cDNA, which served as the sequencing template. Produced via immunoSEQ multiplex PCR; TCRdb's table is partial and in-frame only. The sample lists 65,000 to 95,000 clones, about 53% seen once, with 5.7% in the top ten. The researchers isolated CD4+ and CD8+ T cells from PBMCs by sorting.

The sample taken for sequencing was NKG2D-high CD8+ T cells sorted from blood. The receptor's source is a human donor with alopecia areata. The V and J genes are TRBV2 and TRBJ1-2; TRBD1 aligns across 9 bases. The CDR3 DNA reads as TGTGCCAGCAGTAACAGGGGGCTTGACTATGGCTACACCTTC. Amino acid sequence: CASSNRGLDYGYTF.